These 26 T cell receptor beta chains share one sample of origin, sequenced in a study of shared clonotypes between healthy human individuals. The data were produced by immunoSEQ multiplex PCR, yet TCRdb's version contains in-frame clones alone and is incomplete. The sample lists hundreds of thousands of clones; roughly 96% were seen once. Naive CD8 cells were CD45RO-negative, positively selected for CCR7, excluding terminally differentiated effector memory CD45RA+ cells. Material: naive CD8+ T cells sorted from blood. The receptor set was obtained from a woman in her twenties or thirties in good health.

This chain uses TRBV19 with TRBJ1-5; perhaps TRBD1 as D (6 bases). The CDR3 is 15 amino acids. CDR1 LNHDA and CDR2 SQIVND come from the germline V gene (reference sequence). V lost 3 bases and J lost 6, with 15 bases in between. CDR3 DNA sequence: TGTGCCAGTAGTATGCGGGGGCTTCTCATTCAGCCCCAGCATTTT. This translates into CASSMRGLLIQPQHF.

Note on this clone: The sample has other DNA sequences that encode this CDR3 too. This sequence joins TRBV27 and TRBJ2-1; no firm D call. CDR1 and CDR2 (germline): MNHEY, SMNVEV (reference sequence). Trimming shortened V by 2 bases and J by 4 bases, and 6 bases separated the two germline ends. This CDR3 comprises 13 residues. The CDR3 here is CASSLLGYNEQFF. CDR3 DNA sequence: TGTGCCAGCAGTTTACTAGGGTACAATGAGCAGTTCTTC.

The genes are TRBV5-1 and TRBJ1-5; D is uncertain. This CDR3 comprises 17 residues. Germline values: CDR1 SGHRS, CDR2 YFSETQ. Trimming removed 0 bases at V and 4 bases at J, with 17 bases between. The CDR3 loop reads CASSLANGRHENQPQHF. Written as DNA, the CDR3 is TGCGCCAGCAGCTTGGCCAACGGAAGGCACGAGAATCAGCCCCAGCATTTT.

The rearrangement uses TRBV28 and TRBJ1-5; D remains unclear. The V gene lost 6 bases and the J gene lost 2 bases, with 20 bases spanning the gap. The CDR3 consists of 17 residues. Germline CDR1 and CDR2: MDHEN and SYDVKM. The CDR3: CASSPRPGKTGNQPQHF. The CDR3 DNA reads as TGTGCCAGCAGCCCGCGACCGGGCAAGACTGGCAATCAGCCCCAGCATTTT. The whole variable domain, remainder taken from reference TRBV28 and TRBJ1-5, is DVKVTQSSRYLVKRTGEKVFLECVQDMDHENMFWYRQDPGLGLRLIYFSYDVKMKEKGDIPEGYSVSREKKERFSLILESASTNQTSMYLCASSPRPGKTGNQPQHFGDGTRLSIL.

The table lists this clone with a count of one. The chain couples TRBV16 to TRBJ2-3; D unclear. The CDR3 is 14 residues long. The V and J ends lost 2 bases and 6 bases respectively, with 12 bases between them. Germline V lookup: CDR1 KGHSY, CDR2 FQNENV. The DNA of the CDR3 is TGTGCCAGCAGCCAAGACGTACTGTCGGATACGCAGTATTTT. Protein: CASSQDVLSDTQYF. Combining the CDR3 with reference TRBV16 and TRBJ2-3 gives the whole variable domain GEEVAQTPKHLVRGEGQKAKLYCAPIKGHSYVFWYQQVLKNEFKFLISFQNENVFDETGMPKERFSAKCLPNSPCSLEIQATKLEDSAVYFCASSQDVLSDTQYFGPGTRLTVL.

CDR3 bases: TGTGCCAGCAGCCCGATAGGGAACACCGGGGAGCTGTTTTTT. This encodes CASSPIGNTGELFF. This rearrangement joins TRBV6-5 to TRBJ2-2; the D is unclear. Germline V lookup: CDR1 MNHEY, CDR2 SVGAGI. V gave up 6 bases and J gave up 1 base, with 9 bases separating them. This CDR3 has 14 amino acids.

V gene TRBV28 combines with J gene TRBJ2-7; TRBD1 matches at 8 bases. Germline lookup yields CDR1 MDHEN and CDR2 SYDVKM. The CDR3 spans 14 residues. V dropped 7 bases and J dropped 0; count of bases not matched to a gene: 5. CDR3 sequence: CASNRGISSYEQYF. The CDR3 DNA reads TGTGCCAGCAACAGGGGGATCAGCTCCTACGAGCAGTACTTC.

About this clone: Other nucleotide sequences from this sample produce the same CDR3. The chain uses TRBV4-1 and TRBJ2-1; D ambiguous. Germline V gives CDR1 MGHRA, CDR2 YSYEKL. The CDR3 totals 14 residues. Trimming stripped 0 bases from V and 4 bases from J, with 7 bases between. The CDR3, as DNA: TGCGCCAGCAGCCAAGATGTAGAGTACAATGAGCAGTTCTTC. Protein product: CASSQDVEYNEQFF.

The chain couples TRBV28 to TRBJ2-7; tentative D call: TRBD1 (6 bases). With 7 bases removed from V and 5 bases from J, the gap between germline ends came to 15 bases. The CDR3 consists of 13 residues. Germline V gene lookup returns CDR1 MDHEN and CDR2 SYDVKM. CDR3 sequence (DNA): TGTGCCAGCACCCAACAGGGTGCCGACGAGCAGTACTTC. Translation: CASTQQGADEQYF.

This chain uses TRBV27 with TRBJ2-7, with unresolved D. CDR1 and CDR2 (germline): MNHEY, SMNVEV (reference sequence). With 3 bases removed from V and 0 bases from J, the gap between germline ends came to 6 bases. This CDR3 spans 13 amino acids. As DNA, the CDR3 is TGTGCCAGCAGTTTGGGGAACTCCTACGAGCAGTACTTC. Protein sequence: CASSLGNSYEQYF.

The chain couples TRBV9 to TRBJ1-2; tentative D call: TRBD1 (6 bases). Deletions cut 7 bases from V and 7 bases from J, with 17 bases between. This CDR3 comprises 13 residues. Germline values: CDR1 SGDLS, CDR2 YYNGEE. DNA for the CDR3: TGTGCCAGCCGGGACACCCTCTCTGGTGGCTACACCTTC. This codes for CASRDTLSGGYTF.

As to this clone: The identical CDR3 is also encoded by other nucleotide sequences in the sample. The CDR3 here is CASRGYNEQFF. The CDR3 DNA follows: TGTGCCAGCAGGGGGTACAATGAGCAGTTCTTC. The V gene is TRBV28, the J gene TRBJ2-1; D gene ambiguous. The germline gives CDR1 MDHEN, CDR2 SYDVKM. The CDR3 runs 11 residues. V was shortened by 6 bases and J by 4 bases, with 4 bases between the two germline ends.

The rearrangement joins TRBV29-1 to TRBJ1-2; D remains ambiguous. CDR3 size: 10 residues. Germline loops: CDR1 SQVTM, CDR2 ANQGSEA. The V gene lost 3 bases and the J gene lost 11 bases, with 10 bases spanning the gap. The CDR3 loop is CSVEGRKYTF. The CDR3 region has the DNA TGCAGCGTTGAGGGCAGAAAATACACCTTC.

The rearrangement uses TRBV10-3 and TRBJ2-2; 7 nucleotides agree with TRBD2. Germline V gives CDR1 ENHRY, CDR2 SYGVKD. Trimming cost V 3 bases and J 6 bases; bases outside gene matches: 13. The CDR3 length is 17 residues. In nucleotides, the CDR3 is TGTGCCATCAGTGATCAACCCCTAGCGGTCTATGCCGGGGAGCTGTTTTTT. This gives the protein CAISDQPLAVYAGELFF.

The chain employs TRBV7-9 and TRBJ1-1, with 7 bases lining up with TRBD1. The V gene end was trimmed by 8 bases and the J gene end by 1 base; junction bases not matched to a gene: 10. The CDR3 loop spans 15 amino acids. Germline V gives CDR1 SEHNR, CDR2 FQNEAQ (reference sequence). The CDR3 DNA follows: TGTGCCAGCTTCCGGACAGGCCTACCGAACACTGAAGCTTTCTTT. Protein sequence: CASFRTGLPNTEAFF.

In nucleotides, the CDR3 is TGTGCCAGCAGTGATGTGAACCAAGAGACCCAGTACTTC. Translated, it gives CASSDVNQETQYF. The chain joins TRBV2 to TRBJ2-5; D not resolved. This CDR3 comprises 13 residues. V lost 3 bases, J lost 0 bases, and 5 bases lay in between. Germline CDR1 reads SNHLY; CDR2 reads FYNNEI.

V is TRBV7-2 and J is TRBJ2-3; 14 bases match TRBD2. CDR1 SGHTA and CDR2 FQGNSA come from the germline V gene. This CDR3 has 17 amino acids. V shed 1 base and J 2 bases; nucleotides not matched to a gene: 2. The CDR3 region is CASSLGGLAGATDTQYF. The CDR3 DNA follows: TGTGCCAGCAGCTTAGGGGGACTAGCGGGAGCCACAGATACGCAGTATTTT.

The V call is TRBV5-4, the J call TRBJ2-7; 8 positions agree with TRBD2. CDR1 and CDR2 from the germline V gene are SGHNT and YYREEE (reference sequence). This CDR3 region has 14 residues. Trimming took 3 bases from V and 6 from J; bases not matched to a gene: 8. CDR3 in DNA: TGTGCCAGCAGCTCGGGGGGGACCCGGATCGAGCAGTACTTC. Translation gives CASSSGGTRIEQYF.

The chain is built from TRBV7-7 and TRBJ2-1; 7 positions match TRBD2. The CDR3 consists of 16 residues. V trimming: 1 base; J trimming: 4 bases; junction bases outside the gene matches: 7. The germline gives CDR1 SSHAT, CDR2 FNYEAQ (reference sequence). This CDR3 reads CASSLGSSGPYNEQFF. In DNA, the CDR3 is TGTGCCAGCAGCTTAGGTTCTAGCGGACCATACAATGAGCAGTTCTTC.

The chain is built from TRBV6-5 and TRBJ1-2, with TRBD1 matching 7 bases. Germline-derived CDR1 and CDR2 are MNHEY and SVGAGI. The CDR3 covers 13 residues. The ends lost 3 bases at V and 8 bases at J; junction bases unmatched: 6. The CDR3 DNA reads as TGTGCCAGCAGTTATTTGCTAGGGGGCGGCTACACCTTC. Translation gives CASSYLLGGGYTF.

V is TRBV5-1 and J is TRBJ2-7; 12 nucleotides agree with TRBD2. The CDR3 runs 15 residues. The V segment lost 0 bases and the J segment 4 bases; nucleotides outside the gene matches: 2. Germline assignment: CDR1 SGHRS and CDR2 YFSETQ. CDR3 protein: CASSLGLAGVYEQYF. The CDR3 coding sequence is TGCGCCAGCAGCTTGGGACTAGCGGGAGTTTACGAGCAGTACTTC.

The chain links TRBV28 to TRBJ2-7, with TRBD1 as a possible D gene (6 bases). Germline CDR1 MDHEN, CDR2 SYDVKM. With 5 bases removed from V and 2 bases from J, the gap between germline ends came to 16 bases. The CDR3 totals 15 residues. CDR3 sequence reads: CASSDPAGATYEQYF. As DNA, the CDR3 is TGTGCCAGCAGTGACCCGGCAGGGGCTACCTACGAGCAGTACTTC.

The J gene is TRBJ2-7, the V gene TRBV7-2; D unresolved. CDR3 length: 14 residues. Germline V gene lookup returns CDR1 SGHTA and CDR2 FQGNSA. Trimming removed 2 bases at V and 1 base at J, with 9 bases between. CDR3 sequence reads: CASSLLPASYEQYF. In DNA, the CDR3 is TGTGCCAGCAGCTTACTTCCGGCTTCCTACGAGCAGTACTTC.

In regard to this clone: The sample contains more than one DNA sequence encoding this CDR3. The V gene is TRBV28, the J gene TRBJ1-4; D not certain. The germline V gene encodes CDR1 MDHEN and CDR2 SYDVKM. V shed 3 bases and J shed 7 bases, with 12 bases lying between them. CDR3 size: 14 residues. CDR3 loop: CASSFRLGSEKLFF. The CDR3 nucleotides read TGTGCCAGCAGTTTTAGGTTGGGATCTGAAAAACTGTTTTTT.

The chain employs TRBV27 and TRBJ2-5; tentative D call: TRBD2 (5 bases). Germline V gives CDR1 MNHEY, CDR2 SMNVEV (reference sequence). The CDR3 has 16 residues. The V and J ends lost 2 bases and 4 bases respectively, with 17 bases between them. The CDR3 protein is CASSLGGLPPRETQYF. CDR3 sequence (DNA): TGTGCCAGCAGTTTAGGAGGACTGCCCCCCCGAGAGACCCAGTACTTC.

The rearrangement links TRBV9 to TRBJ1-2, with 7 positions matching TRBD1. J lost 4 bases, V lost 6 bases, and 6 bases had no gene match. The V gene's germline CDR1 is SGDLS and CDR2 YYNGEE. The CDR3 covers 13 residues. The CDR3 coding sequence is TGTGCCAGCAACCCGACAGGGTCCTATGGCTACACCTTC. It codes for CASNPTGSYGYTF.